This TCR beta chain was retrieved from a study of radiotherapy plus CTLA-4 blockade in lung cancer. V was shortened by 5 bases and J by 5 bases, with 12 bases between the two germline ends. Germline assignment: CDR1 MNHEY and CDR2 SMNVEV (reference sequence). The CDR3 is made up of 13 amino acids. Only in-frame clones appear in the TCRdb table, and some are missing; sequencing was by immunoSEQ multiplex PCR. The sample contains 40,000 to 50,000 clones, around 83% of which appear only once. The sequence was obtained from a human donor with non-small cell lung cancer who had stable disease on radiotherapy plus ipilimumab. V usage is TRBV27 and J usage is TRBJ1-1; unclear D gene. The sequenced sample was peripheral blood, obtained from a patient treated with radiotherapy plus ipilimumab. The chain's CDR3 is CASSLGRETEAFF. The CDR3 nucleotides are TGTGCCAGCAGTCTTGGTCGGGAGACTGAAGCTTTCTTT.